Presented here are 18 T cell receptor beta chains from one specimen sequenced in a study of OX40 agonist ivuxolimab in advanced cancers. TCRdb keeps only in-frame clones here, not all; method: immunoSEQ multiplex PCR. The sample has 35,000 to 45,000 clones; approximately 86% are singletons. The specimen comprised CD4+ or CD8+ T cells sorted from blood, sampled in a trial of the OX40 agonist ivuxolimab. The source is an adult with an advanced solid tumor such as melanoma, head and neck, liver or kidney cancer.

About this clone itself: A junction end diverges from the germline sequence, so it may reflect a read error. The V gene is TRBV7-2, the J gene TRBJ2-7; D uncertain. In germline, CDR1 is SGHTA, CDR2 FQGNSA. The CDR3 runs to 11 residues. DNA for the CDR3: TGTGCCAGCAGCCTCGGACCCATCCGACACTTC. This sequence encodes CASSLGPIRHF.

The V gene is TRBV20-1, the J gene TRBJ1-5; possibly TRBD1 for D (5 bases). Germline-derived CDR1 and CDR2 are DFQATT and SNEGSKA (reference sequence). This CDR3 comprises 11 residues. V gave up 3 bases and J gave up 9 bases, with 9 bases separating them. CDR3 residues: CSASFGGPQHF. The CDR3 coding sequence is TGCAGTGCTAGTTTCGGGGGGCCCCAGCATTTT.

The rearrangement uses TRBV10-3 and TRBJ2-7; 7 bases line up with TRBD2. The V gene's germline CDR1 is ENHRY and CDR2 SYGVKD. Trimming removed 6 bases from V and 4 bases from J; junction bases left unmatched: 9. This CDR3 region has 14 residues. For the CDR3, the DNA is TGTGCCATCAGAGCCGGGACTACGGGATACGAGCAGTACTTC. This translates into CAIRAGTTGYEQYF.

The V gene is TRBV27, the J gene TRBJ2-1; a possible D gene is TRBD2 (5 bases). There are 14 residues in the CDR3. Germline assignment: CDR1 MNHEY and CDR2 SMNVEV (reference sequence). The V and J ends lost 3 bases and 5 bases respectively, with 11 bases between them. The CDR3 protein is CASSFSGFNNEQFF. The CDR3 DNA reads TGTGCCAGCAGTTTCTCGGGATTTAACAATGAGCAGTTCTTC.

The gene calls are TRBV6-5 and TRBJ2-5, with D perhaps TRBD1 (6 bases). CDR1 MNHEY and CDR2 SVGAGI come from the germline V gene. The CDR3 totals 14 residues. Trimming cost V 2 bases and J 3 bases, with 10 bases left between them. The CDR3 loop reads CASSYPQGEETQYF. CDR3 bases: TGTGCCAGCAGTTACCCACAGGGTGAAGAGACCCAGTACTTC.

The chain combines TRBV2 with TRBJ2-7, with a weak D call TRBD1 (5 bases). The CDR3 extends over 15 amino acids. Germline assignment: CDR1 SNHLY and CDR2 FYNNEI. Trimming stripped 9 bases from V and 0 bases from J, with 18 bases between. In nucleotides, the CDR3 is TGTGCCAGTATCCGACAGCGAGGCGCCTCCTACGAGCAGTACTTC. The encoded protein is CASIRQRGASYEQYF.

The chain employs TRBV4-3 and TRBJ1-1; D may be TRBD1 (6 bases). From germline, CDR1 is LGHNA and CDR2 YSLEER. This CDR3 is built from 16 residues. Trimming took off 0 bases at V and 2 bases at J, with 13 bases between the two ends. This CDR3 reads CASSQEQGVGNTEAFF. Written as DNA, the CDR3 is TGCGCCAGCAGCCAAGAACAGGGAGTTGGAAACACTGAAGCTTTCTTT.

A remark on this clone: The junction differs from germline at one of its ends, possibly a read error. The chain carries TRBV7-7 and TRBJ2-2; possibly TRBD2 for D (6 bases). The germline gives CDR1 SSHAT, CDR2 FNYEAQ (reference sequence). This CDR3 has 17 amino acids. CDR3 sequence: CASSYSGFSGNTGELFF. In nucleotides, the CDR3 is TGTGCTAGCAGCTATAGTGGGTTTAGCGGGAACACCGGGGAGCTGTTTTTT.

Within the sample, this clone is medium-sized. The gene calls are TRBV7-2 and TRBJ1-1; D remains ambiguous. The CDR3 is 12 amino acids. Germline-derived CDR1 and CDR2 are SGHTA and FQGNSA. The V end lost 2 bases, the J end lost 6 bases, and 7 bases lay between the germline ends. CDR3 coding DNA: TGTGCCAGCAGCTTACGAGTGGCTGAAGCTTTCTTT. Translation gives CASSLRVAEAFF.

The chain joins TRBV4-1 to TRBJ1-3; D is unresolved. The CDR3 has 17 residues. Trimming cost V 4 bases and J 0 bases, with 16 bases left between them. Germline V gene sequence: CDR1 MGHRA, CDR2 YSYEKL. The CDR3 sequence: CASSLGGLRDSGNTIYF. CDR3 DNA: TGCGCCAGCAGCCTAGGAGGATTACGGGACTCTGGAAACACCATATATTTT.

This clone was counted a few times. The J gene is TRBJ2-1, the V gene TRBV9, with TRBD2 matching over 7 bases. J lost 0 bases, V lost 0 bases, and 3 bases had no gene match. The length of the CDR3 is 16 residues. Germline CDR1 reads SGDLS; CDR2 reads YYNGEE. As DNA, the CDR3 is TGTGCCAGCAGCGTAGAGGGAGGGAGCTCCTACAATGAGCAGTTCTTC. It specifies CASSVEGGSSYNEQFF.

The V and J genes are TRBV7-2 and TRBJ2-1; 10 bases map to TRBD1. V was pared by 4 bases and J by 6 bases, with 12 bases of the junction left unmatched. This CDR3 comprises 17 residues. Germline V CDR1 and CDR2: SGHTA, FQGNSA. CDR3 in amino acids: CASSSYRLGQGLNEQFF. The DNA for the CDR3 is TGTGCCAGCAGCTCTTATAGATTGGGACAGGGGCTCAATGAGCAGTTCTTC.

The rearrangement links TRBV16 to TRBJ2-5; D not certain. This CDR3 spans 15 amino acids. V was pared by 2 bases and J by 2 bases, with 12 bases between. Germline V gene sequence: CDR1 KGHSY, CDR2 FQNENV. CDR3 sequence: CASSQRTASQETQYF. CDR3 nucleotides: TGTGCCAGCAGCCAACGGACGGCCAGTCAAGAGACCCAGTACTTC.

The J gene is TRBJ1-5, the V gene TRBV28; TRBD1 aligns across 8 bases. Germline trimming cut 7 bases from V and 3 bases from J; bases unmatched to any gene: 5. The CDR3 spans 14 residues. In germline, CDR1 is MDHEN, CDR2 SYDVKM. The CDR3 nucleotides are TGTGCCAGCACCGGGACAGGCCCCAATCAGCCCCAGCATTTT. Translating gives CASTGTGPNQPQHF.

The V gene is TRBV29-1, the J gene TRBJ2-3; 7 bases fit TRBD2. Germline CDR1 and CDR2: SQVTM and ANQGSEA. The CDR3 is made up of 13 amino acids. CDR3 residues: CSGSGGRSGTQYF. As DNA, the CDR3 is TGCAGTGGATCCGGGGGGAGAAGTGGTACGCAGTATTTT.

The sample holds one count of this clone. This chain uses TRBV27 with TRBJ1-2; 8 nucleotides align to TRBD1. Germline CDR1 is MNHEY and CDR2 is SMNVEV (reference sequence). The CDR3 totals 14 residues. V lost 6 bases to trimming and J lost 6 bases; unmatched junction nucleotides: 9. The CDR3 DNA is TGTGCCAGCAGAAATCCCGGACAGGGCCATGGCTACACCTTC. Protein product: CASRNPGQGHGYTF.

This chain connects TRBV6-5 to TRBJ1-6; no reliable D call. CDR1 and CDR2 from the germline V gene are MNHEY and SVGAGI. V lost 2 bases and J lost 7, with 12 bases in between. The CDR3 length is 15 residues. CDR3 nucleotide sequence: TGTGCCAGCAGTTACGGGCAGGTCGGAAATTCACCCCTCCACTTT. Protein product: CASSYGQVGNSPLHF.

This chain connects TRBV11-1 to TRBJ2-7; D ambiguous. CDR1 is SGHAT and CDR2 is FQDESV in the germline V gene (reference sequence). The CDR3 runs to 12 residues. V was clipped by 1 base and J by 3 bases, with 4 bases between them. DNA for the CDR3: TGTGCCAGCAGCTTAGGCTACTACGAGCAGTACTTC. Its translation: CASSLGYYEQYF.